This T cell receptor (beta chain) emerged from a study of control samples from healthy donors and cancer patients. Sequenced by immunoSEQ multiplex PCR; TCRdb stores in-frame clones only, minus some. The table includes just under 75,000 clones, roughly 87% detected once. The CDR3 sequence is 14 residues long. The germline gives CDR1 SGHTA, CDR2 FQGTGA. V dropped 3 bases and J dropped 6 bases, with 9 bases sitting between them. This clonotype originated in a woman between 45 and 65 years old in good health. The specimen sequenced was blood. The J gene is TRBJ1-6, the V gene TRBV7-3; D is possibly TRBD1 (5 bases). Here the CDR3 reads CASSFGGFNSPLHF. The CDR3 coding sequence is TGTGCCAGCAGCTTCGGGGGGTTTAATTCACCCCTCCACTTT.